A single sample gave rise to the 15 T cell receptor beta chains below, sequenced in a study of shared clonotypes between healthy human individuals. Using immunoSEQ multiplex PCR, the repertoire was profiled, and TCRdb retains in-frame clones only, with some absent. The top ten clones hold about 0.11% of a sample with around 560,000 clones, around 95% of them seen once. Naive CD8 cells comprised CD45RO-negative, CCR7-positively selected cells, excluding terminally differentiated effector memory CD45RA+ cells. Specimen: naive CD8+ T cells sorted from blood. Receptors originate from a woman in her thirties in good health.

V is TRBV5-4 and J is TRBJ2-3, with 8 positions matching TRBD2. The junction had 7 bases not matched to a gene; V was cut back by 3 bases and J by 4 bases. CDR3 length: 15 residues. Germline assignment: CDR1 SGHNT and CDR2 YYREEE (reference sequence). The CDR3: CASSSLGGGPDTQYF. The CDR3 DNA reads as TGTGCCAGCAGCTCTCTCGGGGGGGGCCCAGATACGCAGTATTTT. The full variable domain, completed using reference TRBV5-4 and TRBJ2-3, is ETGVTQSPTHLIKTRGQQVTLRCSSQSGHNTVSWYQQALGQGPQFIFQYYREEENGRGNFPPRFSGLQFPNYSSELNVNALELDDSALYLCASSSLGGGPDTQYFGPGTRLTVL.

The CDR3 DNA sequence: TGTGCCAGCAGTGTGGGCCGGGGCATTCAGTACTTC. Translated, it gives CASSVGRGIQYF. This chain uses TRBV28 with TRBJ2-4, with D possibly TRBD2 on 5 matching bases. V was trimmed by 5 bases and J by 9 bases, leaving 11 bases between them. Germline V gene lookup returns CDR1 MDHEN and CDR2 SYDVKM. This CDR3 region has 12 residues.

This clone was found once. V is TRBV6-5 and J is TRBJ1-4; 9 bases are a match to TRBD1. With V trimmed by 4 bases and J by 5 bases, 2 bases remained unmatched. CDR1 is MNHEY and CDR2 is SVGAGI in the germline V gene. The CDR3 covers 14 residues. The CDR3 DNA sequence: TGTGCCAGCAGTTGGACAGGGGAGAATGAAAAACTGTTTTTT. It translates to CASSWTGENEKLFF.

The chain couples TRBV27 to TRBJ1-4; the match to TRBD1 covers 7 bases. This CDR3 has 14 residues. The germline gives CDR1 MNHEY, CDR2 SMNVEV (reference sequence). Germline trimming cut 4 bases from V and 6 bases from J; bases unmatched to any gene: 5. The CDR3 coding sequence is TGTGCCAGCAGTTGGCGGCAGGGGGATGAAAAACTGTTTTTT. This codes for CASSWRQGDEKLFF. Full variable domain (remainder filled in from reference TRBV27 and TRBJ1-4): EAQVTQNPRYLITVTGKKLTVTCSQNMNHEYMSWYRQDPGLGLRQIYYSMNVEVTDKGDVPEGYKVSRKEKRNFPLILESPSPNQTSLYFCASSWRQGDEKLFFGSGTQLSVL.

Notes on this clone: This sample also contains other DNA sequences that code for the same CDR3. The J gene is TRBJ1-2, the V gene TRBV9, with D perhaps matching TRBD1 (5 bases). CDR1 is SGDLS, CDR2 YYNGEE, per germline. This CDR3 has 13 amino acids. V was clipped by 0 bases and J by 3 bases, with 6 bases between them. CDR3 sequence: CASSVGRDYGYTF. Here the CDR3 DNA reads TGTGCCAGCAGCGTAGGCAGGGACTATGGCTACACCTTC.

The chain recombines TRBV27 with TRBJ2-3; D is undetermined. The CDR3 length is 12 residues. V was clipped by 5 bases and J by 0 bases, with 3 bases between them. Germline values: CDR1 MNHEY, CDR2 SMNVEV (reference sequence). Here the CDR3 DNA reads TGTGCCAGCAGTCAAAGCACAGATACGCAGTATTTT. This encodes CASSQSTDTQYF.

The genes are TRBV5-4 and TRBJ2-1, with D perhaps TRBD2 (5 bases). Germline V gene lookup returns CDR1 SGHNT and CDR2 YYREEE (reference sequence). Between the trimmed V and J ends, which lost 2 bases and 8 bases, there was a span of 8 bases. This CDR3 spans 12 amino acids. The CDR3 region is CASSFGSDEQFF. CDR3 bases: TGTGCCAGCAGCTTCGGTAGCGATGAGCAGTTCTTC.

The chain carries TRBV29-1 and TRBJ2-5; 7 nucleotides line up with TRBD1. The junction had 9 bases not matched to a gene; V was cut back by 0 bases and J by 2 bases. The CDR3 has 16 residues. Germline lookup yields CDR1 SQVTM and CDR2 ANQGSEA. The CDR3 region has the DNA TGCAGCGTTGAAGATCTTTTGAGGGGGCCTCAAGAGACCCAGTACTTC. Translation: CSVEDLLRGPQETQYF.

The CDR3, as DNA: TGTGCCAGCAGCGTTTACAGGGGTGACACCGGGGAGCTGTTTTTT. Its protein is CASSVYRGDTGELFF. The rearrangement links TRBV9 to TRBJ2-2; 7 bases map to TRBD1. The CDR3 is 15 residues long. The germline CDR1 and CDR2 sequences are SGDLS and YYNGEE. V lost 2 bases, J lost 3 bases, and 4 bases stayed unmatched.

V gene TRBV27 combines with J gene TRBJ1-1, with D perhaps TRBD1 (6 bases). The V end was cut by 6 bases, the J end by 7 bases, with 18 bases between. This CDR3 has 14 residues. CDR1 MNHEY and CDR2 SMNVEV come from the germline V gene (reference sequence). The DNA for the CDR3 is TGTGCCAGCAGCCGGACAGTTTCCAGCGGTGAAGCTTTCTTT. As protein: CASSRTVSSGEAFF.

The rearrangement links TRBV21-1 to TRBJ1-1. TRBV21-1 is given as a pseudogene. The CDR3 covers 14 residues. The CDR3 nucleotides are TGTGCCAGCAGCAAAACACCGGGGGCCATTGAAGCTTTCTTT. This gives the protein CASSKTPGAIEAFF.

V and J are TRBV28 and TRBJ2-5, with D maybe TRBD2 (6 bases). The length of the CDR3 is 14 residues. Between the trimmed V and J ends, which lost 4 bases and 7 bases, there was a span of 16 bases. Germline CDR1 is MDHEN and CDR2 is SYDVKM. The CDR3 sequence is CASSSRGGMGTQYF. CDR3 DNA sequence: TGTGCCAGCAGTTCTCGAGGAGGGATGGGGACCCAGTACTTC.

The chain links TRBV27 to TRBJ2-1; no clear D gene. The CDR3 covers 14 residues. Germline CDR1 and CDR2: MNHEY and SMNVEV (reference sequence). Trimming left V 0 bases short and J 8 bases short, with 11 bases between. The CDR3 sequence: CASSLSSRRDEQFF. In DNA, the CDR3 is TGTGCCAGCAGTTTATCCTCCCGACGGGATGAGCAGTTCTTC.

Concerning this clone: At one boundary the junction diverges from the germline segment, which might be a read error. The V call is TRBV29-1, the J call TRBJ2-7, with 10 bases identical to TRBD2. The CDR3 runs 15 residues. CDR1 and CDR2 (germline): SQVTM, ANQGSEA. This CDR3 reads CSVEGLADQNYEQYF. Here the CDR3 DNA reads TGCAGCGTCGAAGGACTAGCGGACCAGAACTACGAGCAGTACTTC.

This chain links TRBV4-1 with TRBJ2-3, with unresolved D. The germline V and J ends were trimmed by 1 base and 2 bases, with 10 bases remaining between them. CDR3 length: 15 amino acids. Germline V gene sequence: CDR1 MGHRA, CDR2 YSYEKL. The CDR3 nucleotides read TGCGCCAGCAGCCAAGTCTACGCTAACACAGATACGCAGTATTTT. Translated, it gives CASSQVYANTDTQYF.